The sample holds a few counts of the clone carrying this T cell receptor beta chain. No antigen is known for it. A second PCR, run for roughly 7 to 12 cycles, used a sample-barcoded 5' primer plus a J-beta primer mix. Each cDNA molecule carried a tag from a template-switch adaptor that contained 12 random nucleotides. TCRdb reanalysed the 5' RACE reads using MiXCR and keeps one entry per CDR3 protein. This table holds approximately 1,700,000 distinct CDR3 sequences, more than 35% found once. This record comes from a study of blood T cells in healthy people across ages. The study recruited healthy Caucasian donors from Russia who were aged about 6 to 90. It was about 9.4 milliliters of peripheral blood that were drawn from each donor. CDR1 is ENHRY, CDR2 SYGVKD, per germline. The V and J ends lost 10 bases and 0 bases respectively, with 13 bases between them. The CDR3 extends over 15 amino acids. The study, taken as a whole, reports: Whereas aged donors had fewer naive CD4+ cells, long-lived donors had more of them and higher diversity.

The TCR comes from a human donor in good health. The chain combines TRBV10-3 with TRBJ1-6; TRBD1 might be the D (5 bases). The sample taken for sequencing was blood. CDR3 sequence: CATGLDSSYNSPLHF. CDR3 sequence (DNA): TGTGCCACCGGTCTCGACAGCTCCTATAATTCACCCCTCCACTTT.